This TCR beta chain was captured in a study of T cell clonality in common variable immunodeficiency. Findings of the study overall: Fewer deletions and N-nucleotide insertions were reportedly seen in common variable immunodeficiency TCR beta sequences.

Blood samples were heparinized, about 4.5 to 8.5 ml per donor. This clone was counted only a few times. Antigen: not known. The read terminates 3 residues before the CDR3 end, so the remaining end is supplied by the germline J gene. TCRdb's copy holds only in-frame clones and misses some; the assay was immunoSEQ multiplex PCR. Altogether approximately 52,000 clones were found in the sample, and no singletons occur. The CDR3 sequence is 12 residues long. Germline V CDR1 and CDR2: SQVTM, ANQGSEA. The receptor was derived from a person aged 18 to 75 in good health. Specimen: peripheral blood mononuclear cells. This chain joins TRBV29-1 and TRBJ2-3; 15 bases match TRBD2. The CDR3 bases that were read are TGCAGCGTCAGGACTAGCGGGAGGGCG. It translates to CSVRTSGRA. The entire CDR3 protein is CSVRTSGRAQYF.